These 23 T cell receptor beta chains originate from one sample sequenced in a study of glioma-infiltrating T cells. Amplification of TCR alpha and beta CDR3 regions from RNA used iRepertoire nested multiplex PCR. TCRdb re-analysed the multiplex PCR reads in MiXCR, keeping a single row per CDR3 protein. The table lists a few hundred thousand distinct CDR3 sequences, 41% of them singletons, with approximately 12% in the top ten. The sample was glioma tissue, nonneoplastic brain tissue, or PBMCs (not recorded which). These receptors were taken from a human donor with low-grade glioma or glioblastoma, undergoing nonglioma brain surgery, or in good health (not recorded which).

This chain links TRBV2 with TRBJ2-1; D not certain. The CDR3 covers 15 residues. CDR1 SNHLY and CDR2 FYNNEI come from the germline V gene. Trimming took 3 bases from V and 1 from J, leaving 10 bases between them. CDR3 nucleotides: TGTGCCAGCAGTGATGGGTTTCTTTCCTACAATGAGCAGTTCTTC. The encoded protein is CASSDGFLSYNEQFF.

In this sample, this clonotype turned up many times. The chain employs TRBV7-2 and TRBJ2-3; 12 nucleotides align to TRBD2. Germline-derived CDR1 and CDR2 are SGHTA and FQGNSA. This CDR3 spans 15 amino acids. The junction had 3 bases not matched to a gene; V was cut back by 3 bases and J by 5 bases. The CDR3 spells CASSFQLAGGDTQYF. The CDR3, as DNA: TGTGCCAGCAGCTTTCAACTAGCGGGAGGAGATACGCAGTATTTT.

V and J are TRBV7-3 and TRBJ1-2; the D gene is possibly TRBD1 (5 bases). Looked up from germline, CDR1 is SGHTA and CDR2 is FQGTGA. The CDR3 sequence is 13 residues long. The V end was cut by 5 bases, the J end by 3 bases, with 10 bases between. The CDR3 sequence is CASSPDSDYGYTF. The CDR3 DNA reads TGTGCCAGCAGCCCTGACAGTGACTATGGCTACACCTTC. The full variable domain, its missing parts supplied by reference TRBV7-3 and TRBJ1-2, is GAGVSQTPSNKVTEKGKYVELRCDPISGHTALYWYRQSLGQGPEFLIYFQGTGAADDSGLPNDRFFAVRPEGSVSTLKIQRTERGDSAVYLCASSPDSDYGYTFGSGTRLTVV.

The CDR3 sequence is CASSPIGPDYEQYF. DNA of the CDR3: TGTGCCAGCAGCCCCATAGGCCCGGACTACGAGCAGTACTTC. The chain couples TRBV5-6 to TRBJ2-7; D call uncertain. The V end lost 4 bases, the J end lost 3 bases, and 14 bases lay between the germline ends. The length of the CDR3 is 14 residues. Germline CDR1 SGHDT, CDR2 YYEEEE.

This clonotype was counted ten times or more. The CDR3 coding sequence is TGTGCCACCAGCAGGAGGACAGACAAGAACACTGAAGCTTTCTTT. This translates into CATSRRTDKNTEAFF. V usage is TRBV15 and J usage is TRBJ1-1; D may be TRBD1 (6 bases). In germline, CDR1 is LNHNV, CDR2 YYDKDF (reference sequence). This CDR3 region has 15 residues. Trimming stripped 3 bases from V and 1 base from J, with 12 bases between. The variable domain in full, completed from reference TRBV15 and TRBJ1-1, reads DAMVIQNPRYQVTQFGKPVTLSCSQTLNHNVMYWYQQKSSQAPKLLFHYYDKDFNNEADTPDNFQSRRPNTSFCFLDIRSPGLGDTAMYLCATSRRTDKNTEAFFGQGTRLTVV.

This clonotype appeared once. The chain has TRBV28 and TRBJ2-7, with a possible D match to TRBD2 (5 bases). This CDR3 region has 11 residues. V lost 8 bases to trimming and J lost 3 bases, with 8 bases between them. Per the germline V gene, CDR1 is MDHEN and CDR2 is SYDVKM. CDR3 nucleotide sequence: TGTGCCAGCGGGAGAATCTACGAGCAGTACTTC. Translated, it gives CASGRIYEQYF. Combining the CDR3 with reference TRBV28 and TRBJ2-7 gives the whole variable domain DVKVTQSSRYLVKRTGEKVFLECVQDMDHENMFWYRQDPGLGLRLIYFSYDVKMKEKGDIPEGYSVSREKKERFSLILESASTNQTSMYLCASGRIYEQYFGPGTRLTVT.

Turning to this clonotype: The junction and the germline gene differ at one end; a read error may be behind it. DNA for the CDR3: TGCAGTGCTAGAGGGGTGGGAAGGAGTAATGAAAAACTGCTTTTT. It specifies CSARGVGRSNEKLLF. V gene TRBV20-1 combines with J gene TRBJ1-4; D is ambiguous. The germline V gene has CDR1 DFQATT and CDR2 SNEGSKA (reference sequence). This CDR3 has 15 residues.

The chain joins TRBV27 to TRBJ2-5; 10 bases align to TRBD2. V was clipped by 1 base and J by 5 bases; unmatched bases: 7. Looked up from germline, CDR1 is MNHEY and CDR2 is SMNVEV (reference sequence). The CDR3 is made up of 16 amino acids. The CDR3 region has the DNA TGTGCCAGCAGTTTATTAGCTAGCGGGAGCCCGGAGACCCAGTACTTC. As protein: CASSLLASGSPETQYF.

The chain joins TRBV10-3 to TRBJ2-6, with D unresolved. The ends were cut back, 4 bases at V and 0 bases at J, with 7 bases in the middle. The CDR3 has 15 amino acids. Germline loops: CDR1 ENHRY, CDR2 SYGVKD. DNA for the CDR3: TGTGCCATCAGTGGGGTCCTCTCTGGGGCCAACGTCCTGACTTTC. It specifies CAISGVLSGANVLTF.

With respect to this clonotype: One junction end does not reproduce the germline sequence, and a read error may be involved. This chain links TRBV5-5 with TRBJ1-1; D uncertain. The CDR3 is made up of 12 amino acids. Germline CDR1 SGHKS, CDR2 YYEKEE (reference sequence). CDR3 nucleotide sequence: TGCGCCAGCAGCTTGGAGAGTGCTGAAGCTTTCTTT. Amino acids: CASSLESAEAFF.

At least ten counts were recorded for this clonotype. This sequence joins TRBV6-2 or TRBV6-3 and TRBJ1-5; 8 nucleotides agree with TRBD1. The length of the CDR3 is 13 residues. V gave up 6 bases and J gave up 7 bases; unmatched junction bases: 5. Per the germline V gene, CDR1 is MNHEY and CDR2 is SVGEGT. CDR3 nucleotide sequence: TGTGCCAGCAGCCCCAGGGGGCAACAGCCCCAGCATTTT. Residues: CASSPRGQQPQHF.

The chain recombines TRBV28 with TRBJ2-5, with 7 positions matching TRBD2. The CDR3 extends over 14 amino acids. Germline CDR1 MDHEN, CDR2 SYDVKM. Unmatched junction bases numbered 5, after V lost 3 bases and J lost 4 bases. CDR3 coding DNA: TGTGCCAGCAGTTTTTGGGAGGGTTTAGAGACCCAGTACTTC. It yields the protein CASSFWEGLETQYF. Filled out from reference TRBV28 and TRBJ2-5, the complete variable domain reads DVKVTQSSRYLVKRTGEKVFLECVQDMDHENMFWYRQDPGLGLRLIYFSYDVKMKEKGDIPEGYSVSREKKERFSLILESASTNQTSMYLCASSFWEGLETQYFGPGTRLLVL.

This clonotype has a handful of counts. The chain carries TRBV4-1 and TRBJ2-2; D possibly corresponds to TRBD2 (6 bases). Germline CDR1 reads MGHRA; CDR2 reads YSYEKL. CDR3 length: 17 residues. V lost 4 bases to trimming and J lost 1 base, with 16 bases between them. CDR3 sequence reads: CASSLFRPGVNTGELFF. In nucleotides, the CDR3 is TGCGCCAGCAGCCTTTTCCGTCCGGGAGTGAACACCGGGGAGCTGTTTTTT.

This clonotype was recorded a few times. V and J are TRBV4-1 and TRBJ1-2; a weak D match, TRBD1 (5 bases). This CDR3 comprises 14 residues. Germline CDR1 MGHRA, CDR2 YSYEKL. Trimming stripped 0 bases from V and 8 bases from J, with 13 bases between. Here the CDR3 DNA reads TGCGCCAGCAGCCAAGAGTTGAGGGGAGGAGGCTACACCTTC. It is translated as CASSQELRGGGYTF.

This clonotype was detected only a few times. The rearrangement uses TRBV10-3 and TRBJ1-6; 8 positions match TRBD1. The germline V gene encodes CDR1 ENHRY and CDR2 SYGVKD. With 4 bases clipped from V and 8 bases from J, the junction kept 4 bases outside the gene matches. The CDR3 contains 14 residues. Here the CDR3 DNA reads TGTGCCATCAGTGCCCAGGGGGCGTATTCACCCCTCCACTTT. Translated: CAISAQGAYSPLHF.

Comment on this clonotype: A clone one base away is much larger, so this may be a read error. This chain joins TRBV20-1 and TRBJ2-5; D gene unclear. CDR3 length: 14 residues. The V gene's germline CDR1 is DFQATT and CDR2 SNEGSKA (reference sequence). DNA for the CDR3: TGCAGTGCCGATTCTCCGGACGAGCAAGAGACCAAGTACTTC. Amino acids: CSADSPDEQETKYF.

The V gene is TRBV7-9, the J gene TRBJ1-2; no clear D. The CDR3 sequence is 14 residues long. CDR1 is SEHNR, CDR2 FQNEAQ, per germline (reference sequence). V was shortened by 0 bases and J by 1 base, with 6 bases between the two germline ends. The CDR3 DNA reads TGTGCCAGCAGCTTAGCTCGGCTTAACTATGGCTACACCTTC. This gives the protein CASSLARLNYGYTF.

The CDR3 region has the DNA TGTGCCTGGAGCCGACAGGGGGGAAGCCAGCCCCAGCATTTT. Protein: CAWSRQGGSQPQHF. V usage is TRBV30 and J usage is TRBJ1-5; TRBD1 agrees at 9 bases. The CDR3 extends over 14 amino acids. V shed 3 bases and J 7 bases; nucleotides not matched to a gene: 7. CDR1 and CDR2 (germline): GTSNPN, SVGIG (reference sequence).

A word on this clonotype: This may come from a read error, since a much larger clone is one base off. In DNA form, the CDR3 reads TGTGCCAGCAGTTTAGGTCTAGCCTTAGAGGTCTACGAGCAGTTCTTC. It is translated as CASSLGLALEVYEQFF. The V gene is TRBV28, the J gene TRBJ2-1, with D possibly TRBD2 on 5 matching bases. CDR1 and CDR2 from the germline V gene are MDHEN and SYDVKM. Deletions cut 2 bases from V and 10 bases from J, with 21 bases between. This CDR3 is 16 amino acids long.

Concerning this clonotype itself: Its ends do not fully match the called genes, so a read error is possible. The chain combines TRBV2 with TRBJ2-1, with 11 bases matching TRBD2. CDR1 is SNHLY and CDR2 is FYNNEI in the germline V gene. CDR3 length equals 15 residues. CDR3 sequence: CASADPGTSGNEQLF. As DNA, the CDR3 is TGTGCCAGCGCGGACCCCGGGACTAGCGGCAATGAGCAGCTCTTC.

The chain combines TRBV27 with TRBJ2-7, with D uncertain. Germline CDR1 is MNHEY and CDR2 is SMNVEV (reference sequence). CDR3 size: 15 residues. V lost 7 bases to trimming and J lost 1 base, with 17 bases between them. The CDR3 loop is CASTLTGFGSYEQYF. In nucleotides, the CDR3 is TGTGCCAGCACCCTTACTGGTTTTGGGTCCTACGAGCAGTACTTC.

The V gene is TRBV7-2, the J gene TRBJ1-4, with D unclear. Looked up from germline, CDR1 is SGHTA and CDR2 is FQGNSA. This CDR3 has 13 amino acids. Trimming stripped 0 bases from V and 7 bases from J, with 6 bases between. The CDR3 sequence is CASSLAEGEKLFF. CDR3 DNA: TGTGCCAGCAGCTTAGCGGAGGGTGAAAAACTGTTTTTT.

J is TRBJ2-3 and V is TRBV20-1; weak D call: TRBD2 (6 bases). Trimming cost V 4 bases and J 6 bases, with 14 bases left between them. In germline, CDR1 is DFQATT, CDR2 SNEGSKA (reference sequence). The CDR3 sequence is 13 residues long. The CDR3 nucleotides read TGCAGTGCTACGGGACTCACGGGTGATACGCAGTATTTT. Translation: CSATGLTGDTQYF.